These T cell receptor beta chains were read from a single sample in a study of T-cell memory formation after mild COVID-19. TCRdb re-called the 5' RACE reads with MiXCR, one entry per CDR3 protein. The sample records 200,000 to 250,000 distinct CDR3 sequences, roughly 10% being singletons. The sample was PBMCs or a T cell subset sorted from them (not recorded which). The receptors here all came from a man between 18 and 35 years old who had mild COVID-19 (a few samples of this study predate the infection). Cell type and time point are not known. The CDR3 runs from the conserved cysteine through the conserved F or W. The D gene is left open where the match is weak. Clone size is given for some rows only: seen once, a few or many times, or a class if the clone is expanded.

d_call: NA; v_call: TRBV6-5; j_call: TRBJ1-5; clone_size: few; cdr3_nt: TGTGCCAGCAGTTACCGTCGAGGGGTAGGCAATCAGCCCCAGCATTTT; cdr3_aa: CASSYRRGVGNQPQHF
d_call: NA; v_call: TRBV5-1; j_call: TRBJ2-5; clone_size: once; cdr3_nt: TGCGCCAGCAGCTTGGCTCCGCTCCAAGAGACCCAGTACTTC; cdr3_aa: CASSLAPLQETQYF
d_call: NA; v_call: TRBV2; j_call: TRBJ2-1; clone_size: NA; cdr3_nt: TGTGCCAGCAGTGAAGCTGAGGAGCAGTTCTTC; cdr3_aa: CASSEAEEQFF
d_call: NA; v_call: TRBV9; j_call: TRBJ2-3; clone_size: few; cdr3_nt: TGTGCCAGCAGCCCATCTCCCAGGGGCACAGATACGCAGTATTTT; cdr3_aa: CASSPSPRGTDTQYF
d_call: NA; v_call: TRBV5-1; j_call: TRBJ1-2; clone_size: NA; cdr3_nt: TGCGCCAGCAGCTTTGGCTCGGGTGGCTACACCTTC; cdr3_aa: CASSFGSGGYTF
d_call: NA; v_call: TRBV10-3; j_call: TRBJ1-1; clone_size: NA; cdr3_nt: TGTGCCATCAGTGCTGTCCCAGGGCGGGCTGAAGCTTTCTTT; cdr3_aa: CAISAVPGRAEAFF
d_call: NA; v_call: TRBV6-6; j_call: TRBJ1-1; clone_size: NA; cdr3_nt: TGTGCCAGCAGTTACAGGGGGAGCACTGAAGCTTTCTTT; cdr3_aa: CASSYRGSTEAFF
d_call: NA; v_call: TRBV30; j_call: TRBJ1-3; clone_size: NA; cdr3_nt: TGTGCCTGGAGTTGGGACGCCTACTCTGGAAACACCATATATTTT; cdr3_aa: CAWSWDAYSGNTIYF
d_call: NA; v_call: TRBV28; j_call: TRBJ2-1; clone_size: few; cdr3_nt: TGTGCCAGCAATCTGGGCTACAATGAGCAGTTCTTC; cdr3_aa: CASNLGYNEQFF
d_call: NA; v_call: TRBV19; j_call: TRBJ1-2; clone_size: NA; cdr3_nt: TGTGCCAGTACCCCGGTGGACAGACCCTTCTATGGCTACACCTTC; cdr3_aa: CASTPVDRPFYGYTF
d_call: TRBD1; v_call: TRBV28; j_call: TRBJ1-5; clone_size: NA; cdr3_nt: TGTGCCAGCAGTAGGGACAGGGGGGCTCAGCCCCAGCATTTT; cdr3_aa: CASSRDRGAQPQHF
d_call: NA; v_call: TRBV12-3/TRBV12-4; j_call: TRBJ1-2; clone_size: NA; cdr3_nt: TGTGCCAGCAGTCGATCTTTGGGGAAAACCTATGGCTACACCTTC; cdr3_aa: CASSRSLGKTYGYTF
d_call: NA; v_call: TRBV6-2/TRBV6-3; j_call: TRBJ1-2; clone_size: NA; cdr3_nt: TGTGCCAGCAGTTACTCCGCCTCAACCATATTGAATGGCTACACCTTC; cdr3_aa: CASSYSASTILNGYTF
d_call: TRBD1; v_call: TRBV6-5; j_call: TRBJ2-7; clone_size: NA; cdr3_nt: TGTGCCAGCAGTTACTCTACCGGGACAGGCTTTGAGCAGTACTTC; cdr3_aa: CASSYSTGTGFEQYF
d_call: NA; v_call: TRBV27; j_call: TRBJ2-1; clone_size: NA; cdr3_nt: TGTGCCAGCAGTTTACGGGGGCAAGTCGAGAATGAGCAGTTCTTC; cdr3_aa: CASSLRGQVENEQFF
d_call: NA; v_call: TRBV20-1; j_call: TRBJ2-5; clone_size: few; cdr3_nt: TGCAGTGCTAGAGGCCACGGTTGGGAGACCCAGTACTTC; cdr3_aa: CSARGHGWETQYF
d_call: NA; v_call: TRBV12-3/TRBV12-4; j_call: TRBJ1-2; clone_size: many; cdr3_nt: TGTGCCAGCAGTTTAGGGTGGGAAGGCTACACCTTC; cdr3_aa: CASSLGWEGYTF